This TCR beta chain was captured by sequencing in a study of tissue T cells after allogeneic stem cell transplantation. The assay was immunoSEQ multiplex PCR, and TCRdb's table has in-frame clones only and misses some. The sample lists about 43,000 clones, 80% to 95% occurring once. CDR1 is LNHDA, CDR2 SQIVND, per germline (reference sequence). The junction had 13 bases not matched to a gene; V was cut back by 3 bases and J by 9 bases. This CDR3 comprises 17 residues. Turning to this clone: Its target is unknown.

Study findings and constraints: Anatomically similar tissues had similar TCR repertoires within each patient.

Material: blood, obtained before transplantation. The V and J genes are TRBV19 and TRBJ2-1; 11 positions agree with TRBD2. This TCR derives from a woman aged 35-75 years who later had graft-versus-host disease after an allogeneic stem cell transplant. The CDR3 DNA follows: TGTGCCAGTAGTATGACTAGCGGGACCTCTCTGTTTACTGAGCAGTTCTTC. Translating gives CASSMTSGTSLFTEQFF.